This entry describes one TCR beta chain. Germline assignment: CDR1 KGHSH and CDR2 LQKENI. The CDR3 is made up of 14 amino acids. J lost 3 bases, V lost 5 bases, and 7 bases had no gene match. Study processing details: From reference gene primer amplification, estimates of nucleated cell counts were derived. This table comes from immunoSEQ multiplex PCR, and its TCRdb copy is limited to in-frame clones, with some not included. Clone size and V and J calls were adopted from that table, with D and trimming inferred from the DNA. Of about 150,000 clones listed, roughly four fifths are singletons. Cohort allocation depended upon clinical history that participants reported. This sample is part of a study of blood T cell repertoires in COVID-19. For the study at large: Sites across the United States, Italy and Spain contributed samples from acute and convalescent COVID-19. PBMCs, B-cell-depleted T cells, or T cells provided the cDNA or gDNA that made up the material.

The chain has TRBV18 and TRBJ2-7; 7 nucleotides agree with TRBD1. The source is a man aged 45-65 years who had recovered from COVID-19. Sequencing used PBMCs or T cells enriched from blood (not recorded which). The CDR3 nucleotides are TGTGCCAGCTCAGCTCGGGACAGACACTACGAGCAGTACTTC. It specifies CASSARDRHYEQYF.